A single sample gave rise to the 22 T cell receptor beta chains below, sequenced in a study of blood T cells in healthy people across ages (dated by TCRdb to between 2014 and 2017). Library generation was performed with 5' RACE. Sequencing relied on an Illumina HiSeq 2500. A second PCR of roughly 6 to 11 cycles was run with a J-beta primer mix and a sample-barcoded 5' primer. TCRdb applied fastp at Q25 and MiXCR to the public reads, then kept only in-frame beta chains. All rows with the same CDR3 protein become a single entry with the most common DNA and genes. The sample data list approximately 900,000 distinct CDR3 sequences, and around 29% of these were observed just once. The top ten hold roughly 10% of the sample. Another study also made use of these data, one on T cells of mothers and their children.

The sequencing sample was made of blood. The receptors shown here come from a woman in her thirties or forties in good health.

This clonotype was counted at least ten times. The chain has TRBV6-1 and TRBJ2-5; no clear D. With 4 bases removed from V and 5 bases from J, the gap between germline ends came to 5 bases. The CDR3 extends over 11 amino acids. Germline CDR1 MNHNS, CDR2 SASEGT. DNA for the CDR3: TGTGCCAGCAGTGTGATGGAGACCCAGTACTTC. Translation gives CASSVMETQYF.

In regard to this clonotype: The CDR3 ends on some other residue instead of the conserved phenylalanine or tryptophan, so this is likely a read error. The V call is TRBV5-4, the J call TRBJ1-1; D not certain. V was trimmed by 0 bases and J by 1 base, leaving 4 bases between them. CDR1 SGHNT and CDR2 YYREEE come from the germline V gene (reference sequence). CDR3 length: 13 amino acids. CDR3 residues: CASSLGWNTEAFV. In nucleotides, the CDR3 is TGTGCCAGCAGCTTGGGATGGAACACTGAAGCTTTCGTT.

Details on this clonotype: With a much larger clone just one base away, this may be a read error. The DNA is omitted, as the CDR3 cannot be located on it reliably, and the CDR3 follows TCRdb's listing. This chain connects TRBV5-1 to TRBJ2-5; the D call TRBD2 from the table was never checked on the DNA. The CDR3 adds up to 14 amino acids, both ends counted. Germline V gene sequence: CDR1 SGHRS, CDR2 YFSETQ. CDR3 sequence reads: CASSWAAGAGEEYF.

This clonotype was picked up many times. This sequence joins TRBV7-9 and TRBJ2-7; TRBD2 aligns across 13 bases. The CDR3 has 15 residues. The trim removed 5 bases at V and 4 bases at J, leaving 5 bases unmatched. The germline V gene encodes CDR1 SEHNR and CDR2 FQNEAQ (reference sequence). The DNA for the CDR3 is TGTGCCAGCAGCCCCCCGGGACTAGCGGGGTACGAGCAGTACTTC. Translation: CASSPPGLAGYEQYF.

The CDR3 DNA sequence: TGTGCCAGCAGCCAGGTCTGGGGATCGTTCACTGAAGCTTTCTTT. It translates to CASSQVWGSFTEAFF. This rearrangement joins TRBV5-4 to TRBJ1-1, with D unresolved. The CDR3 has 15 amino acids. The ends were cut back, 4 bases at V and 4 bases at J, with 17 bases in the middle. CDR1 is SGHNT and CDR2 is YYREEE in the germline V gene (reference sequence).

This clonotype came up a few times. The CDR3 sequence: CASSELPKNNEQYF. The CDR3 DNA is TGTGCCAGCAGTGAATTACCTAAGAATAACGAGCAGTACTTC. The chain links TRBV2 to TRBJ2-4; D is undetermined. The end of the DNA fits TRBJ2-7 better, so the J call may be wrong. CDR3 length: 14 residues. Germline V gene data show CDR1 as SNHLY and CDR2 as FYNNEI.

The sample holds a few counts of this clonotype. The CDR3 protein is CASSQRQRNTEAFF. The CDR3 nucleotides are TGCGCCAGCAGCCAGCGACAGAGGAACACTGAAGCTTTCTTT. The genes are TRBV4-1 and TRBJ1-1, with D perhaps matching TRBD1 (5 bases). Germline loops: CDR1 MGHRA, CDR2 YSYEKL. There are 14 residues in the CDR3. The germline V and J ends were trimmed by 3 bases and 1 base, with 9 bases remaining between them.

J is TRBJ2-5 and V is TRBV3-1; D is perhaps TRBD1 (5 bases). CDR3 length equals 16 residues. Germline V gives CDR1 LGHDT, CDR2 YNNKEL (reference sequence). The V and J ends lost 1 base and 0 bases respectively, with 12 bases between them. CDR3 region: CASSQGSGAYQETQYF. The CDR3 DNA sequence: TGTGCCAGCAGCCAAGGTTCTGGGGCCTACCAAGAGACCCAGTACTTC.

This clonotype turned up a few times. The chain joins TRBV20-1 to TRBJ1-5; D is unresolved. Looked up from germline, CDR1 is DFQATT and CDR2 is SNEGSKA (reference sequence). V gave up 1 base and J gave up 0 bases, with 10 bases separating them. The CDR3 length is 15 residues. The chain's CDR3 is CSARVLGYSNQPQHF. Here the CDR3 DNA reads TGCAGTGCTAGAGTTTTGGGTTATAGCAATCAGCCCCAGCATTTT.

The chain uses TRBV12-3 or TRBV12-4 and TRBJ2-5; D is undetermined. V gave up 3 bases and J gave up 11 bases, with 16 bases separating them. The CDR3 contains 13 residues. The chain's CDR3 is CASSLRSRDEQYF. The CDR3 DNA follows: TGTGCCAGCAGTTTGAGAAGCCGCGATGAGCAGTACTTC.

At least ten counts were recorded for this clonotype. J is TRBJ2-7 and V is TRBV5-1, with 7 bases matching TRBD1. The V and J ends lost 0 bases and 2 bases, in that order; junction bases with no gene match: 5. Germline loops: CDR1 SGHRS, CDR2 YFSETQ. This CDR3 has 15 residues. CDR3 region: CASSLAWDSPYEQYF. CDR3 nucleotide sequence: TGCGCCAGCAGCTTGGCGTGGGACAGTCCCTACGAGCAGTACTTC.

This clonotype was detected only a few times. This chain joins TRBV7-3 and TRBJ2-3; 12 nucleotides match TRBD2. V was clipped by 5 bases and J by 4 bases; unmatched bases: 10. The CDR3 extends over 17 amino acids. Germline V gives CDR1 SGHTA, CDR2 FQGTGA. CDR3: CASSPSTLAGGADTQYF. CDR3 DNA: TGTGCCAGCAGCCCATCAACCCTAGCGGGGGGGGCAGATACGCAGTATTTT. Together with reference TRBV7-3 and TRBJ2-3, the CDR3 gives the full variable domain: GAGVSQTPSNKVTEKGKYVELRCDPISGHTALYWYRQSLGQGPEFLIYFQGTGAADDSGLPNDRFFAVRPEGSVSTLKIQRTERGDSAVYLCASSPSTLAGGADTQYFGPGTRLTVL.

V is TRBV18 and J is TRBJ1-6; TRBD1 is a possible D gene (6 bases). The CDR3 runs to 13 residues. The germline CDR1 and CDR2 sequences are KGHSH and LQKENI. The V end lost 6 bases, the J end lost 7 bases, and 10 bases lay between the germline ends. The CDR3 sequence is CASSTDRNSPLHF. The DNA of the CDR3 is TGTGCCAGCTCGACGGACAGAAATTCACCCCTCCACTTT. Using reference TRBV18 and TRBJ1-6 for the parts outside the CDR3, the full variable domain is NAGVMQNPRHLVRRRGQEARLRCSPMKGHSHVYWYRQLPEEGLKFMVYLQKENIIDESGMPKERFSAEFPKEGPSILRIQQVVRGDSAAYFCASSTDRNSPLHFGNGTRLTVT.

This clonotype was detected ten times or more. The chain uses TRBV28 and TRBJ2-5; no clear D. CDR3 length: 15 residues. V was shortened by 5 bases and J by 1 base, with 14 bases between the two germline ends. Germline CDR1 is MDHEN and CDR2 is SYDVKM. In DNA, the CDR3 is TGTGCCAGCAGTCCGTCGATAGTGTCCCAAGAGACCCAGTACTTC. Residues: CASSPSIVSQETQYF.

The chain recombines TRBV2 with TRBJ1-1, with a weak D call TRBD1 (5 bases). Germline V gives CDR1 SNHLY, CDR2 FYNNEI. V was cut by 11 bases and J by 1 base, with 11 bases left in between. This CDR3 has 12 amino acids. CDR3 bases: TGTGCCGGGCAGGGTTGGAACACTGAAGCTTTCTTT. Translating gives CAGQGWNTEAFF.

The V gene is TRBV5-1, the J gene TRBJ2-1, with D perhaps matching TRBD1 (7 bases). Per germline, CDR1 SGHRS and CDR2 YFSETQ. V lost 4 bases and J 6 bases, leaving 17 bases between the germline ends. The CDR3 runs to 15 residues. The CDR3 DNA is TGCGCCAGCAGCCGCGGAGGGGGCGATGCCAATGAGCAGTTCTTC. Translated: CASSRGGGDANEQFF.

The chain combines TRBV7-2 with TRBJ2-3; no definite D call. The CDR3 runs 15 residues. Trimming took 7 bases from V and 1 from J, leaving 15 bases between them. Germline assignment: CDR1 SGHTA and CDR2 FQGNSA. In DNA form, the CDR3 reads TGTGCCAGCACCCCGGTAGCTAGTGGCACAGATACGCAGTATTTT. It translates to CASTPVASGTDTQYF.

Many counts were recorded for this clonotype. J is TRBJ2-1 and V is TRBV24-1, with 10 bases fitting TRBD2. V lost 9 bases to trimming and J lost 1 base; unmatched junction nucleotides: 2. Germline V lookup: CDR1 KGHDR, CDR2 SFDVKD. The CDR3 spans 14 residues. The CDR3, as DNA: TGTGCCACCCAGCGGGGGGGGTCCTACAATGAGCAGTTCTTC. Its protein is CATQRGGSYNEQFF.

The rearrangement joins TRBV27 to TRBJ1-6; D uncertain. The CDR3 consists of 20 residues. The V gene lost 3 bases and the J gene lost 0 bases, with 21 bases spanning the gap. CDR1 and CDR2 from the germline V gene are MNHEY and SMNVEV (reference sequence). The CDR3 DNA reads as TGTGCCAGCAGTTTCTTGATTGGCATTACGAGGAGCTCCTATAATTCACCCCTCCACTTT. This gives the protein CASSFLIGITRSSYNSPLHF.

The chain is built from TRBV28 and TRBJ1-1; the D is unclear. Trimming removed 4 bases at V and 5 bases at J, with 11 bases between. CDR1 MDHEN and CDR2 SYDVKM come from the germline V gene. The CDR3 runs 13 residues. This CDR3 reads CASSSPAWTEAFF. CDR3 nucleotides: TGTGCCAGCAGTTCCCCGGCCTGGACTGAAGCTTTCTTT. Variable domain in full (rest from reference TRBV28 and TRBJ1-1): DVKVTQSSRYLVKRTGEKVFLECVQDMDHENMFWYRQDPGLGLRLIYFSYDVKMKEKGDIPEGYSVSREKKERFSLILESASTNQTSMYLCASSSPAWTEAFFGQGTRLTVV.

CDR3 protein: CSARGGQVDQYF. The CDR3 nucleotides read TGCAGTGCTAGAGGGGGACAGGTTGACCAGTACTTC. This chain joins TRBV20-1 and TRBJ2-5, with TRBD1 matching over 8 bases. V was pared by 1 base and J by 10 bases, with 5 bases of the junction left unmatched. Germline-derived CDR1 and CDR2 are DFQATT and SNEGSKA (reference sequence). The CDR3 sequence is 12 residues long.

Of note for this clonotype: A much larger clone lies a single base off, so this may be a read error. CDR3 sequence reads: CSVEGTGGDYEQYF. CDR3 nucleotides: TGCAGCGTTGAAGGGACAGGGGGAGACTATGAGCAGTACTTC. V and J are TRBV29-1 and TRBJ2-4; 10 nucleotides align to TRBD1. This CDR3 spans 14 amino acids. Germline V gives CDR1 SQVTM, CDR2 ANQGSEA. Germline trimming cut 1 base from V and 13 bases from J; bases unmatched to any gene: 10. Supplemented by reference TRBV29-1 and TRBJ2-4, the full variable domain reads SAVISQKPSRDICQRGTSLTIQCQVDSQVTMMFWYRQQPGQSLTLIATANQGSEATYESGFVIDKFPISRPNLTFSTLTVSNMSPEDSSIYLCSVEGTGGDYEQYFGAGTRLSVL.